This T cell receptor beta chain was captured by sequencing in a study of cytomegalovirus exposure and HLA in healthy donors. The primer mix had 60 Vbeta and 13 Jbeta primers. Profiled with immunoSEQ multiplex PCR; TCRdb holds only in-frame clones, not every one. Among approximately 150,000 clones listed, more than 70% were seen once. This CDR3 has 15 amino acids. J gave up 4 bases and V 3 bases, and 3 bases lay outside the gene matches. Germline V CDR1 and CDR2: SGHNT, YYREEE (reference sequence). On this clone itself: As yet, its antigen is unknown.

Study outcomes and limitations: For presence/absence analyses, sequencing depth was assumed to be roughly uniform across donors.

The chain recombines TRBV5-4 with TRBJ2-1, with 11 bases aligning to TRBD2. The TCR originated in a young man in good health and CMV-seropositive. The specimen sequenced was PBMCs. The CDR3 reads CASSSTSGRYNEQFF. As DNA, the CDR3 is TGTGCCAGCAGCTCAACTAGCGGGAGATACAATGAGCAGTTCTTC.